The T cell receptor (beta chain) described here comes from a study of blood T cells in healthy people across ages. This clonotype has only a few counts. Using a J-beta primer mix together with a sample-barcoded 5' primer, a second PCR was run for about 6 to 12 cycles. Using its own MiXCR run on the 5' RACE reads, TCRdb lists one record per CDR3 protein. The data contain about 570,000 distinct CDR3 sequences, about 29% of them singletons. Per germline, CDR1 SGHVS and CDR2 FQNEAQ. The CDR3 is made up of 15 amino acids. Trimming left V 4 bases short and J 3 bases short, with 15 bases between. This sample also appeared in a second study, on T cells of mothers and their children.

The rearrangement uses TRBV7-8 and TRBJ1-2, with a tentative D call TRBD1 (5 bases). The clonotype comes from a boy under 10 years old in good health. Sequencing was performed on blood. The CDR3 sequence is CASSSVGGRYYGYTF. CDR3 nucleotides: TGTGCCAGCAGCTCCGTTGGGGGTCGCTACTATGGCTACACCTTC.